This entry lists 7 T cell receptor beta chains sequenced from one sample in a study of T-cell memory formation after mild COVID-19 (dated by TCRdb to 2020 to 2022). Receptors were amplified or captured by 5' RACE. TCRdb records Illumina NovaSeq 6000 as the sequencer. Using fastp at Q25 and MiXCR, TCRdb reprocessed the public reads and kept productive beta chains. Each entry is one CDR3 protein sequence, shown with its most common DNA and genes. For this sample the table gives about 180,000 distinct CDR3 sequences, of which roughly 16% were detected only once. The ten largest make up just over 2% of the sample. Sequencing input: PBMCs or a T cell subset sorted from them (not recorded which). These TCRs come from an adult woman who had mild COVID-19 (a few samples of this study predate the infection). The sample titles of this study are shuffled in the database, so cell type and time point are left out; the donor was told from shared clones.

This clonotype occurred a few times. The rearrangement uses TRBV7-9 and TRBJ2-3; D is uncertain. Germline V gene lookup returns CDR1 SEHNR and CDR2 FQNEAQ (reference sequence). The CDR3 runs to 13 residues. Trimming took 5 bases from V and 0 from J, leaving 6 bases between them. The CDR3 bases are TGTGCCAGCAGCCGCCACAGCACAGATACGCAGTATTTT. Its translation: CASSRHSTDTQYF.

This chain links TRBV7-9 with TRBJ2-7; 7 bases match TRBD2. Germline V gene lookup returns CDR1 SEHNR and CDR2 FQNEAQ (reference sequence). V gave up 5 bases and J gave up 7 bases; unmatched junction bases: 11. The CDR3 totals 14 residues. CDR3 in DNA: TGTGCCAGCAGCGAAGCGGGACGTCCGGGGGAGCAGTACTTC. The encoded protein is CASSEAGRPGEQYF. Combining the CDR3 with reference TRBV7-9 and TRBJ2-7 gives the whole variable domain DTGVSQNPRHKITKRGQNVTFRCDPISEHNRLYWYRQTLGQGPEFLTYFQNEAQLEKSRLLSDRFSAERPKGSFSTLEIQRTEQGDSAMYLCASSEAGRPGEQYFGPGTRLTVT.

The chain has TRBV7-9 and TRBJ1-2; 10 bases are a match to TRBD1. The J segment lost 6 bases and the V segment lost 3 bases, leaving 10 bases of the junction unmatched. CDR1 SEHNR and CDR2 FQNEAQ come from the germline V gene (reference sequence). CDR3 length: 16 amino acids. The CDR3 sequence: CASSFGRQGASNGYTF. The CDR3 nucleotides are TGTGCCAGCAGCTTCGGCCGACAGGGGGCGTCGAATGGCTACACCTTC.

There are a few counts of this clonotype. The V and J genes are TRBV24-1 and TRBJ2-5; 9 bases match TRBD1. CDR1 and CDR2 (germline): KGHDR, SFDVKD. V lost 4 bases and J lost 1; bases outside the gene matches: 0. The CDR3 is made up of 14 amino acids. CDR3 sequence: CATSETGGQETQYF. The CDR3 nucleotides read TGTGCCACCAGTGAGACAGGGGGCCAAGAGACCCAGTACTTC.

This chain connects TRBV18 to TRBJ2-7, with unresolved D. Germline lookup yields CDR1 KGHSH and CDR2 LQKENI. CDR3 length equals 12 residues. V dropped 6 bases and J dropped 2 bases, with 8 bases sitting between them. The CDR3 bases are TGTGCCAGCTCCCCGCGTGCCTACGAGCAGTACTTC. This codes for CASSPRAYEQYF.

This clonotype was observed a handful of times. CDR3 DNA: TGTGCCAGCAGCTTAGCTTCGCCAGCGGGGGGGCTAGAGACCCAGTACTTC. Translated, it gives CASSLASPAGGLETQYF. The chain combines TRBV7-6 with TRBJ2-5, with TRBD2 matching over 10 bases. Germline values: CDR1 SGHVS, CDR2 FNYEAQ. The V and J ends lost 0 bases and 4 bases, in that order; junction bases with no gene match: 8. The CDR3 totals 17 residues.

In this sample, this clonotype turned up a few times. The chain couples TRBV18 to TRBJ2-5; no firm D call. Trimming cost V 6 bases and J 1 base, with 9 bases left between them. This CDR3 is built from 13 residues. In germline, CDR1 is KGHSH, CDR2 LQKENI. Written as DNA, the CDR3 is TGTGCCAGCTCCGAACAGTTCCAAGAGACCCAGTACTTC. It codes for CASSEQFQETQYF.